A selection of T cell receptor beta chains follows, all from one sample in a study of blood T cell repertoires in COVID-19. Libraries were prepared by immunoSEQ multiplex PCR; TCRdb keeps only in-frame clonotypes and omits some of them. The sample carries hundreds of thousands of clones, around 88% recorded once. Input material: PBMCs or T cells enriched from blood (not recorded which). The receptors were gathered from a woman in her 50s who had recovered from COVID-19. Each CDR3 is given with its conserved first and last residue.

CASSQIMTQETQYF | TRBJ2-5 | TRBV4-3
CASRQGSLYEQYF | TRBJ2-7 | TRBV3-1/TRBV3-2
CASTLGAYGSNQPQHF | TRBJ1-5 | TRBV28
CASSLGGSADTQYF | TRBJ2-3 | TRBV4-3
CARAIGGSYEQYF | TRBJ2-7 | TRBV12-3/TRBV12-4
CASRDSGMYEQYF | TRBJ2-7 | TRBV18
CASSKTATLNTEAFF | TRBJ1-1 | TRBV2
CASSRVQGMSSYNSPLHF | TRBJ1-6 | TRBV6-6
CASKRQGNSYEQYF | TRBJ2-7 | TRBV7-3
CATSRGLAGSFDTQYF | TRBJ2-3 | TRBV15
CASSLRGLGGDEQFF | TRBJ2-1 | TRBV7-6
CASSILSSNQPQHF | TRBJ1-5 | TRBV19
CASGLDGRGLYVNQPQHF | TRBJ1-5 | TRBV12-5
CASRWEGSSYNEQFF | TRBJ2-1 | TRBV2
CASSQEDRDSGNTIYF | TRBJ1-3 | TRBV3-1/TRBV3-2
CASSLERGGLAEQYF | TRBJ2-7 | TRBV11-2
CASSQPAGPSYNEQFF | TRBJ2-1 | TRBV4-3
CASIPRGGGNTEAFF | TRBJ1-1 | TRBV19
CASSSGGVNYGYTF | TRBJ1-2 | TRBV5-4
CASSFLGQSETQYF | TRBJ2-5 | TRBV7-2
CASSLAGGQDTQYF | TRBJ2-3 | TRBV7-9
CASSLGGVRYGYTF | TRBJ1-2 | TRBV11-2
CSVGRSTFGNEQFF | TRBJ2-1 | TRBV29-1
CASSEMTQRTGGGYGYTF | TRBJ1-2 | TRBV25-1
CASSLGQGARVTEAFF | TRBJ1-1 | TRBV6-2/TRBV6-3
CASSKVGAQPQHF | TRBJ1-5 | TRBV21-1
CASAGTGGKSIQYF | TRBJ2-4 | TRBV5-1
CASSERPGMAMSTEAFF | TRBJ1-1 | TRBV6-1
CASSLRTGEDKQYF | TRBJ2-7 | TRBV14
CASSFEGQPGANVLTF | TRBJ2-6 | TRBV5-1
CAIRPGQGGTEAFF | TRBJ1-1 | TRBV10-3
CASSHLGDTEAFF | TRBJ1-1 | TRBV12-3/TRBV12-4
CASSRDRSNTEAFF | TRBJ1-1 | TRBV6-2/TRBV6-3
CASSRSPSGGYNEQFF | TRBJ2-1 | TRBV7-3
CASSQATVRGYTF | TRBJ1-2 | TRBV5-4
CASSLGSTSGGYEQYF | TRBJ2-7 | TRBV5-1
CASSWAPQTGAYEQYF | TRBJ2-7 | TRBV5-1
CASSFNQGNEAFF | TRBJ1-1 | TRBV7-9
CSVVLAGSYNEQFF | TRBJ2-1 | TRBV29-1
CASSHSGRAREQFF | TRBJ2-1 | TRBV4-1
CASSHARLGTDTQYF | TRBJ2-3 | TRBV13
CASSLPREKLFF | TRBJ1-4 | TRBV28
CASNQQGHGYEQYF | TRBJ2-7 | TRBV28
CASSALMSTSGRVDTQYF | TRBJ2-3 | TRBV7-9
CAWSAGIQNTEAFF | TRBJ1-1 | TRBV30
CASSLVQGKMSNQPQHF | TRBJ1-5 | TRBV18
CAISESLWRDRVRAEAFF | TRBJ1-1 | TRBV10-3
CARTLTGVNSPLHF | TRBJ1-6 | TRBV9
CASSAGASQPQHF | TRBJ1-5 | TRBV27
CASNRRQLAGGRSPSYNEQFF | TRBJ2-1 | TRBV2
CASSRPHDRGRGEAFF | TRBJ1-1 | TRBV19
CASSPGQRTNYGYTF | TRBJ1-2 | TRBV4-3
CASSPLAGGSYEQYF | TRBJ2-7 | TRBV27